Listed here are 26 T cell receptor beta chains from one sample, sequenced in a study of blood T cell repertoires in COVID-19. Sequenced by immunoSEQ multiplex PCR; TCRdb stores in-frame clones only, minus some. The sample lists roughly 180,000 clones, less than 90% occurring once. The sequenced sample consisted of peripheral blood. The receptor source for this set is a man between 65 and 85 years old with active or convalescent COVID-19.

This CDR3 is CASSSFNEQFF. In nucleotides, the CDR3 is TGTGCCAGCAGTTCGTTTAATGAGCAGTTCTTC. The chain recombines TRBV6-2 or TRBV6-3 with TRBJ2-1, with D unresolved. Deletions cut 4 bases from V and 7 bases from J, with 5 bases between. The CDR3 is made up of 11 amino acids. Germline V gives CDR1 MNHEY, CDR2 SVGEGT.

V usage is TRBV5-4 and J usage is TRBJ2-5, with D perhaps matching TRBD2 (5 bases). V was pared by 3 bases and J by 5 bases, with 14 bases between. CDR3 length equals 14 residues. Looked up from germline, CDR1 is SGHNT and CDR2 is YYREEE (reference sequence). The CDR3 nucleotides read TGTGCCAGCAGCTCGAGGGCTATCGGGGAGACCCAGTACTTC. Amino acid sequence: CASSSRAIGETQYF.

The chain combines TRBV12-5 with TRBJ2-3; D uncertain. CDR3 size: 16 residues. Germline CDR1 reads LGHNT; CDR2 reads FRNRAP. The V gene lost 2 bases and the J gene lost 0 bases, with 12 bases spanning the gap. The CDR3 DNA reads TGTGCTAGTGGTTTGCGCAGTGGCGGAAGCACAGATACGCAGTATTTT. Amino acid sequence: CASGLRSGGSTDTQYF.

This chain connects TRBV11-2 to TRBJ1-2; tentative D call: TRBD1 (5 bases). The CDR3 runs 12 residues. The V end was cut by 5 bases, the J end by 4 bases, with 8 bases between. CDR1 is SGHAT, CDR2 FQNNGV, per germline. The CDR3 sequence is CASSPGGYGYTF. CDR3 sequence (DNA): TGTGCCAGCAGCCCGGGGGGCTATGGCTACACCTTC.

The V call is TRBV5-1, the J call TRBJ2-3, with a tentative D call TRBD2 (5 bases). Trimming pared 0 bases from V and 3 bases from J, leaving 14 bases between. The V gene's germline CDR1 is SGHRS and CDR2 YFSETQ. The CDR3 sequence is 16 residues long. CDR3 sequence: CASSLVGLPGTDTQYF. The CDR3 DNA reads TGCGCCAGCAGCTTGGTGGGCCTACCGGGAACAGATACGCAGTATTTT.

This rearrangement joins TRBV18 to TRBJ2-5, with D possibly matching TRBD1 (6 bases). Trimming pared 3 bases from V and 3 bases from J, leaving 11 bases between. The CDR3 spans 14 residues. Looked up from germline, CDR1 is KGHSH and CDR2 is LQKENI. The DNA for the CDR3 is TGTGCCAGCTCACCCTACTCAGGGGAAGAGACCCAGTACTTC. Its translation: CASSPYSGEETQYF.

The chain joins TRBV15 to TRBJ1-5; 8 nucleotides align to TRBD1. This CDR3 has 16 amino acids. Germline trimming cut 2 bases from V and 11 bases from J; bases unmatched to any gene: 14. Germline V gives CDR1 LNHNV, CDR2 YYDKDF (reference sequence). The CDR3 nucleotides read TGTGCCACCAGCAGATCCCCGGGACAGGACGGCGGGGCCCAGCATTTT. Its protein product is CATSRSPGQDGGAQHF.

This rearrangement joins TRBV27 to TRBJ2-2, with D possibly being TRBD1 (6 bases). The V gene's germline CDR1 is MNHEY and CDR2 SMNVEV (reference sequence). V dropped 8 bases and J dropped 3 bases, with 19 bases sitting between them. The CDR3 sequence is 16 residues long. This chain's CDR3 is CASSRSAGADTGELFF. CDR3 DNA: TGTGCCAGCTCCCGGTCGGCAGGGGCTGACACCGGGGAGCTGTTTTTT.

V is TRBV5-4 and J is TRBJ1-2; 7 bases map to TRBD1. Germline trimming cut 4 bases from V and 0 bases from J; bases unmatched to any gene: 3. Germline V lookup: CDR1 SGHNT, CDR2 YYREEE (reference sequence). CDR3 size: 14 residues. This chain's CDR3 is CASSKGQSNYGYTF. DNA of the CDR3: TGTGCCAGCAGCAAGGGACAGTCTAACTATGGCTACACCTTC.

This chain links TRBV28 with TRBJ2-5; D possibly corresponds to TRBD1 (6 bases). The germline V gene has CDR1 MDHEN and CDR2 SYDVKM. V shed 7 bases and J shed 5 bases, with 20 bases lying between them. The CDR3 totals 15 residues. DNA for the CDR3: TGTGCCAGCATTAAACAGGGAAAGGGTATTGAGACCCAGTACTTC. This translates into CASIKQGKGIETQYF.

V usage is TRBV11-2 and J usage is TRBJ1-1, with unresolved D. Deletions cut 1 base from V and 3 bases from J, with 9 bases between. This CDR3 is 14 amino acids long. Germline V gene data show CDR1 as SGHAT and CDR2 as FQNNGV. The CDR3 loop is CASSLVGRDTEAFF. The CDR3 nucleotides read TGTGCCAGCAGCTTAGTTGGGAGGGACACTGAAGCTTTCTTT.

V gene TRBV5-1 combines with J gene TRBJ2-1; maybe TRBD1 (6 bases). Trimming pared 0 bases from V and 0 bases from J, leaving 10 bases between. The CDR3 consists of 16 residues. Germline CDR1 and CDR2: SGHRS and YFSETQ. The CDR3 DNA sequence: TGCGCCAGCAGCTTGGATACAGGGATCTCCTACAATGAGCAGTTCTTC. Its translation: CASSLDTGISYNEQFF.

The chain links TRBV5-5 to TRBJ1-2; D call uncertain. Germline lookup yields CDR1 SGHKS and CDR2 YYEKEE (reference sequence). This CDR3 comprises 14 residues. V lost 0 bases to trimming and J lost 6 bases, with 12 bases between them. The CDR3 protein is CASSLVQRLDGYTF. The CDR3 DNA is TGTGCCAGCAGCTTGGTGCAGCGGTTGGATGGCTACACCTTC.

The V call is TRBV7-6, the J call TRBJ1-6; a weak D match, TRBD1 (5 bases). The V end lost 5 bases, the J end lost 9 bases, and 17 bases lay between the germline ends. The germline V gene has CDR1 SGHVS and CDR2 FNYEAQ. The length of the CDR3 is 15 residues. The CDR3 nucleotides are TGTGCCAGCAGCCTGGGGCCAGGGCCAGGTTCACCCCTCCACTTT. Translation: CASSLGPGPGSPLHF.

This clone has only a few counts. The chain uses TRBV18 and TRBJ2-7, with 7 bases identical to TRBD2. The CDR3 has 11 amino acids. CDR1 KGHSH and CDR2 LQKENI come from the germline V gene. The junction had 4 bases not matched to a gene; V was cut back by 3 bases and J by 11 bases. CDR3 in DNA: TGTGCCAGCTCACCCGGGGGGAAAGAGTACTTC. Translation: CASSPGGKEYF.

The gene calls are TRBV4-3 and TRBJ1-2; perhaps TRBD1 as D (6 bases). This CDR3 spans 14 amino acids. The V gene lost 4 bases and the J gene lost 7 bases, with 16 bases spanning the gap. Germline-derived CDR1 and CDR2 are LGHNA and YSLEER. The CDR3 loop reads CASSLVRGARGYTF. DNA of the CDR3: TGCGCCAGCAGCCTAGTCCGGGGGGCGCGTGGCTACACCTTC.

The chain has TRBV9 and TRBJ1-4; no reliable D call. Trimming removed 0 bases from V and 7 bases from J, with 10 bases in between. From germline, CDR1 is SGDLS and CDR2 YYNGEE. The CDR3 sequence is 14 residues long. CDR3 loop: CASSVESGSEKLFF. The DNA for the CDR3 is TGTGCCAGCAGCGTAGAGTCGGGGAGTGAAAAACTGTTTTTT. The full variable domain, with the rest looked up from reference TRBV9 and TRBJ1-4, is DSGVTQTPKHLITATGQRVTLRCSPRSGDLSVYWYQQSLDQGLQFLIQYYNGEERAKGNILERFSAQQFPDLHSELNLSSLELGDSALYFCASSVESGSEKLFFGSGTQLSVL.

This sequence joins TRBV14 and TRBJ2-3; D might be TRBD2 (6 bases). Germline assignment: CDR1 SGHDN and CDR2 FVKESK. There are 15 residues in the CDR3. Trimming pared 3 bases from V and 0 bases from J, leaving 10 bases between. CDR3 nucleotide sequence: TGTGCCAGCAGCCAGGCGGGGTTCAGCACAGATACGCAGTATTTT. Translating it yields CASSQAGFSTDTQYF.

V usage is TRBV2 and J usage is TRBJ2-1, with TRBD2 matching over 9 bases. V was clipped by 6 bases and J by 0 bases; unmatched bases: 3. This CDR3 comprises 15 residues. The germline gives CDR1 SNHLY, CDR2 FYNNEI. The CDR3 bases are TGTGCCAGCAGGGCTAGCGGGGTCTCCTACAATGAGCAGTTCTTC. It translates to CASRASGVSYNEQFF. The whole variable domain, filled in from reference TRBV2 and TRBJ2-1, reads EPEVTQTPSHQVTQMGQEVILRCVPISNHLYFYWYRQILGQKVEFLVSFYNNEISEKSEIFDDQFSVERPDGSNFTLKIRSTKLEDSAMYFCASRASGVSYNEQFFGPGTRLTVL.

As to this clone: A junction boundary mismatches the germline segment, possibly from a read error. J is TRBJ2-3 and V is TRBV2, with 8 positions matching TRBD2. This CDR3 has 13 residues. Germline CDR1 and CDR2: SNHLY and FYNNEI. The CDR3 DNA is TGCGCAGGCTCTAGCGGGTCGACAGATACGCAGTATTTT. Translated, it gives CAGSSGSTDTQYF.

CDR3 coding DNA: TGTGCCAGCAGTCCATGGGACACGGAATATGGCTACACCTTC. It yields the protein CASSPWDTEYGYTF. The rearrangement links TRBV27 to TRBJ1-2, with D maybe TRBD1 (6 bases). The CDR3 is made up of 14 amino acids. The germline V gene has CDR1 MNHEY and CDR2 SMNVEV (reference sequence). Trimming cost V 5 bases and J 5 bases, with 15 bases left between them.

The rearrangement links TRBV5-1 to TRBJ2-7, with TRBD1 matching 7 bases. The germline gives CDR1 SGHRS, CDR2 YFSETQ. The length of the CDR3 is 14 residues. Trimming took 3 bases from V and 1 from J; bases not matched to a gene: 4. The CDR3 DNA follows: TGCGCCAGCAGCTCCGACAGGGAATCCTACGAGCAGTACTTC. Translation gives CASSSDRESYEQYF.

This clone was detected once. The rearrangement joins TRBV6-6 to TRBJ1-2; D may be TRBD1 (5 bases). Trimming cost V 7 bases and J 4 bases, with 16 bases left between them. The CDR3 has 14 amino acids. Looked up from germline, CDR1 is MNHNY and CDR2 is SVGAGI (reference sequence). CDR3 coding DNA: TGTGCCAGCACTCGGGGGAGTAGAGGCTATGGCTACACCTTC. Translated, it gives CASTRGSRGYGYTF.

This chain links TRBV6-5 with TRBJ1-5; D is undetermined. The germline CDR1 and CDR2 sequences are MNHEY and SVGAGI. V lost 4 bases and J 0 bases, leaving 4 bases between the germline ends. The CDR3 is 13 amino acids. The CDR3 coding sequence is TGTGCCAGCAGTTTACATAGCAATCAGCCCCAGCATTTT. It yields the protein CASSLHSNQPQHF.

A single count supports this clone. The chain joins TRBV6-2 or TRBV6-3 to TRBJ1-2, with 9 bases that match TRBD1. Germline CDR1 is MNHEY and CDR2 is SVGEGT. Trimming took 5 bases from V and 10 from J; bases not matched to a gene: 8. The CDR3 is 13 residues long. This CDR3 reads CASSTSGTGLYTF. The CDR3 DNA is TGTGCCAGCAGTACCTCCGGGACAGGGCTCTACACCTTC.

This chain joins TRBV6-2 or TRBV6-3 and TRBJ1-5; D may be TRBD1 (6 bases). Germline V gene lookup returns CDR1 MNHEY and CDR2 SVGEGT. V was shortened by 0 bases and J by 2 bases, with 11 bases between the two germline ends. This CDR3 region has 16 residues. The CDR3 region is CASSYSPDSRNQPQHF. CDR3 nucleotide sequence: TGTGCCAGCAGTTACTCCCCGGACAGCCGCAATCAGCCCCAGCATTTT.